The source of this TCR beta chain is a study of T cell changes during pregnancy in multiple sclerosis. Trimming cost V 3 bases and J 4 bases; bases outside gene matches: 3. There are 14 residues in the CDR3. CDR1 WNHNN and CDR2 SYGVQD come from the germline V gene (reference sequence). TCRdb's table, derived via immunoSEQ multiplex PCR, lists solely in-frame clones and lacks some. The sample shows 40,000 to 45,000 clones, around nine tenths of them seen only once. Specimen: CD4+ T cells from peripheral blood mononuclear cells, collected before pregnancy. The sequence came from a female donor with multiple sclerosis, enrolled in a pregnancy study. V usage is TRBV10-1 and J usage is TRBJ2-7; 10 bases align to TRBD2. As DNA, the CDR3 is TGCGCCAGCAGTGAACTAGCGGGACGGTACGAGCAGTACTTC. Its translation is CASSELAGRYEQYF.